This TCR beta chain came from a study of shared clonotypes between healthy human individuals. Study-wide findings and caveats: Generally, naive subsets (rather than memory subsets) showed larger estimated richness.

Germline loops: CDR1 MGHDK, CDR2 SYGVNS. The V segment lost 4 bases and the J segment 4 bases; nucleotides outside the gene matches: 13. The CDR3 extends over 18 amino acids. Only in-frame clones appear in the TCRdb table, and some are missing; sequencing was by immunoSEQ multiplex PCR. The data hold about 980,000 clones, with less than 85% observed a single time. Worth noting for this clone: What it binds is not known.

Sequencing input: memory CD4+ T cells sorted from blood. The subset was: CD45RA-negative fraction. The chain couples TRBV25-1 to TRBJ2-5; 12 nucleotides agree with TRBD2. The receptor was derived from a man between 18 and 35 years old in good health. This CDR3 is CASSVRLAGARIGETQYF. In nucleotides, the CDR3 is TGTGCCAGCAGTGTAAGACTAGCGGGGGCCCGGATAGGAGAGACCCAGTACTTC.